The 18 T cell receptor beta chains given below trace back to one sample, sequenced in a study of blood T cells in healthy people across ages (dated by TCRdb to between 2015 and 2016). Library prep was done by 5' RACE. For sequencing, an Illumina HiSeq 2500 was employed. A second PCR of roughly 7 to 11 cycles was run with a J-beta primer mix and a sample-barcoded 5' primer. Using fastp trimming at Q25 and MiXCR clonotype assembly, TCRdb reanalyzed the public sequencing data and kept in-frame beta chains. When rows share a CDR3 protein, they turn into one entry using the most common DNA and genes. In this sample the table shows approximately 360,000 distinct CDR3 sequences, about 52% of which occur a single time. 51% of the sample is held by the ten biggest clonotypes. The sample consisted of blood. The receptors derive from a man aged 55 to 70 in good health.

The gene calls are TRBV7-2 and TRBJ2-7; D uncertain. V was trimmed by 4 bases and J by 3 bases, leaving 10 bases between them. The V gene's germline CDR1 is SGHTA and CDR2 FQGNSA. This CDR3 is 13 amino acids long. The CDR3 loop is CASSSGRYYEQYF. CDR3 in DNA: TGTGCCAGCAGCTCCGGACGGTACTACGAGCAGTACTTC.

V and J are TRBV20-1 and TRBJ1-4; 9 positions agree with TRBD1. This CDR3 spans 16 amino acids. Germline values: CDR1 DFQATT, CDR2 SNEGSKA (reference sequence). V was pared by 3 bases and J by 4 bases, with 9 bases of the junction left unmatched. The CDR3 region has the DNA TGCAGTGCTAGGGGGGGACAGGGAGGAGGTAATGAAAAACTGTTTTTT. It translates to CSARGGQGGGNEKLFF.

This rearrangement joins TRBV12-3 or TRBV12-4 to TRBJ1-6; D remains unclear. With 2 bases removed from V and 7 bases from J, the gap between germline ends came to 9 bases. CDR3 length: 14 residues. In nucleotides, the CDR3 is TGTGCCAGCAGTTTAAGGATGGGGAATTCACCCCTCCACTTT. As protein: CASSLRMGNSPLHF.

This rearrangement joins TRBV28 to TRBJ2-1, with D possibly matching TRBD1 (6 bases). Trimming took 5 bases from V and 2 from J, leaving 16 bases between them. This CDR3 region has 16 residues. Germline CDR1 is MDHEN and CDR2 is SYDVKM. CDR3 residues: CASSPLTWGPYNEQFF. CDR3 bases: TGTGCCAGCAGTCCGCTGACGTGGGGGCCCTACAATGAGCAGTTCTTC.

The chain couples TRBV4-1 to TRBJ2-5; 7 nucleotides agree with TRBD1. Gene TRBJ2-7 matches the end of the DNA better, so the J call may be wrong. Per germline, CDR1 MGHRA and CDR2 YSYEKL. The CDR3 spans 16 residues. The DNA of the CDR3 is TGCGCCAGCAGGGGGGCAGGGGGTTTAACCTCCTACGAGCAGTACTTC. Translated, it gives CASRGAGGLTSYEQYF.

This clonotype was detected a few times. The chain recombines TRBV7-2 with TRBJ2-3; D remains ambiguous. The CDR3 is 16 amino acids. V lost 2 bases and J 2 bases, leaving 14 bases between the germline ends. In germline, CDR1 is SGHTA, CDR2 FQGNSA. The CDR3 protein is CASSLLWQVPTDTQYF. The CDR3 nucleotides read TGTGCCAGCAGCTTATTGTGGCAAGTCCCCACAGATACGCAGTATTTT.

V is TRBV6-6 and J is TRBJ1-2; 10 bases map to TRBD1. The germline V gene encodes CDR1 MNHNY and CDR2 SVGAGI (reference sequence). This CDR3 is built from 16 residues. V was pared by 2 bases and J by 5 bases, with 8 bases of the junction left unmatched. The CDR3 protein is CASSYTTGTGAYGYTF. CDR3 in DNA: TGTGCCAGCAGTTACACTACCGGGACAGGGGCATATGGCTACACCTTC.

The V call is TRBV20-1, the J call TRBJ2-1, with a tentative D call TRBD1 (6 bases). The end of the DNA aligns better with TRBJ2-7, so the J call may be wrong. The length of the CDR3 is 15 residues. Germline CDR1 DFQATT, CDR2 SNEGSKA (reference sequence). The CDR3 protein is CSAPPAGDLYNEQYF. CDR3 bases: TGCAGTGCTCCCCCGGCAGGGGATTTATACAATGAGCAGTACTTC.

This clonotype occurred a few times. This sequence joins TRBV4-2 and TRBJ1-2; possibly TRBD1 for D (6 bases). Germline CDR1 is LGHNA and CDR2 is YNFKEQ. This CDR3 spans 14 amino acids. Trimming shortened V by 4 bases and J by 8 bases, and 17 bases separated the two germline ends. The CDR3 is CASSPQDSFGGYTF. The CDR3, as DNA: TGTGCCAGCAGCCCTCAGGACAGTTTTGGAGGCTACACCTTC.

This sequence joins TRBV11-1 and TRBJ2-7; TRBD2 matches 7 bases. Germline V lookup: CDR1 SGHAT, CDR2 FQDESV (reference sequence). The CDR3 length is 14 residues. With V trimmed by 3 bases and J by 0 bases, 2 bases remained unmatched. The CDR3 reads CASSFTSDSYEQYF. CDR3 DNA sequence: TGTGCCAGCAGCTTCACTAGCGACTCCTACGAGCAGTACTTC.

This clonotype was seen a handful of times. The chain carries TRBV28 and TRBJ2-3, with TRBD2 matching 8 bases. V gave up 3 bases and J gave up 1 base; unmatched junction bases: 6. Germline V CDR1 and CDR2: MDHEN, SYDVKM. This CDR3 has 16 residues. The CDR3 loop is CASSFFSGRRTDTQYF. Here the CDR3 DNA reads TGTGCCAGCAGTTTCTTCAGCGGGAGACGCACAGATACGCAGTATTTT.

The chain links TRBV20-1 to TRBJ2-7; weak D call: TRBD1 (6 bases). Trimming took off 5 bases at V and 0 bases at J, with 11 bases between the two ends. This CDR3 is built from 13 residues. Germline CDR1 DFQATT, CDR2 SNEGSKA (reference sequence). CDR3 residues: CSAPRTASYEQYF. The CDR3 DNA sequence: TGCAGTGCTCCCCGGACAGCCTCCTACGAGCAGTACTTC.

The J gene is TRBJ2-5, the V gene TRBV30; D may be TRBD2 (6 bases). This CDR3 is built from 14 residues. Trimming took off 2 bases at V and 5 bases at J, with 15 bases between the two ends. CDR1 is GTSNPN and CDR2 is SVGIG in the germline V gene (reference sequence). CDR3 amino acids: CAWSLGLLVETQYF. The CDR3 DNA follows: TGTGCCTGGAGTCTGGGACTTCTTGTGGAGACCCAGTACTTC.

This clonotype has just one count. The J gene is TRBJ2-4, the V gene TRBV6-2 or TRBV6-3; TRBD2 aligns across 7 bases. Germline loops: CDR1 MNHEY, CDR2 SVGEGT. CDR3 size: 16 residues. Trimming took 8 bases from V and 0 from J; bases not matched to a gene: 10. CDR3 DNA: TGTGCCAGCGGATTGACTAGCCGGGTAGCCAAAAACATTCAGTACTTC. Amino acids: CASGLTSRVAKNIQYF.

This clonotype was observed a few times. The chain couples TRBV7-8 to TRBJ2-5; TRBD1 matches at 9 bases. With V trimmed by 7 bases and J by 1 base, 10 bases remained unmatched. CDR3 length equals 16 residues. CDR1 SGHVS and CDR2 FQNEAQ come from the germline V gene. The CDR3, as DNA: TGTGCCAGCAAACCCCGGGACAGGGCTTTCCAAGAGACCCAGTACTTC. Amino acids: CASKPRDRAFQETQYF.

This clonotype was seen a single time. The chain has TRBV14 and TRBJ1-2, with D possibly being TRBD1 (6 bases). The germline gives CDR1 SGHDN, CDR2 FVKESK. Trimming took off 1 base at V and 1 base at J, with 10 bases between the two ends. The CDR3 sequence is 15 residues long. The CDR3 bases are TGTGCCAGCAGCCAAGGACAGGATTATAACTATGGCTACACCTTC. Its protein is CASSQGQDYNYGYTF.

This clonotype was seen a few times. J is TRBJ2-3 and V is TRBV11-2; no clear D. CDR1 is SGHAT and CDR2 is FQNNGV in the germline V gene. The CDR3 covers 14 residues. The ends were cut back, 3 bases at V and 1 base at J, with 8 bases in the middle. In DNA, the CDR3 is TGTGCCAGCAGCTTTTCCCTCGGCACAGATACGCAGTATTTT. It translates to CASSFSLGTDTQYF.

In its sample, this clonotype was seen many times. CDR3: CASSLDRGREQYF. The CDR3 DNA reads as TGTGCCAGCAGCTTAGACAGGGGGAGAGAGCAGTACTTC. This chain joins TRBV7-2 and TRBJ2-7, with 8 bases aligning to TRBD1. Germline V CDR1 and CDR2: SGHTA, FQGNSA. The trim removed 1 base at V and 7 bases at J, leaving 3 bases unmatched. The CDR3 covers 13 residues. Filled out from reference TRBV7-2 and TRBJ2-7, the complete variable domain reads GAGVSQSPSNKVTEKGKDVELRCDPISGHTALYWYRQSLGQGLEFLIYFQGNSAPDKSGLPSDRFSAERTGGSVSTLTIQRTQQEDSAVYLCASSLDRGREQYFGPGTRLTVT.